This entry concerns a single T cell receptor (beta chain). The antigen is undetermined. Individuals who donated were healthy Caucasians from Russia aged roughly 6 to 100. Total RNA extraction produced at least 6 micrograms (per sample) for the study. Deletions cut 0 bases from V and 2 bases from J, with 13 bases between. The germline CDR1 and CDR2 sequences are SEHNR and FQNEAQ (reference sequence). This CDR3 comprises 17 residues. This sample stems from a study of blood T cells in healthy people across ages. Study conclusions and caveats: Roughly linear declines in TCR beta diversity per million T cells occurred with age. There were more naive CD4+ cells and higher diversity in long-lived donors than in aged donors.

Using a J-beta primer mix together with a sample-barcoded 5' primer, a second PCR was run for roughly 6 to 12 cycles. TCRdb ran MiXCR on the 5' RACE reads and lists one entry per CDR3 protein. The data show 650,000 to 900,000 distinct CDR3 sequences, under 80% seen once. Sample: blood. This chain connects TRBV7-9 to TRBJ2-2; the D gene is possibly TRBD2 (6 bases). This clonotype was sampled from a young man in good health. The CDR3 here is CASSLAPGTSNTGELFF. The CDR3 coding sequence is TGTGCCAGCAGCTTAGCCCCCGGGACTTCCAACACCGGGGAGCTGTTTTTT.